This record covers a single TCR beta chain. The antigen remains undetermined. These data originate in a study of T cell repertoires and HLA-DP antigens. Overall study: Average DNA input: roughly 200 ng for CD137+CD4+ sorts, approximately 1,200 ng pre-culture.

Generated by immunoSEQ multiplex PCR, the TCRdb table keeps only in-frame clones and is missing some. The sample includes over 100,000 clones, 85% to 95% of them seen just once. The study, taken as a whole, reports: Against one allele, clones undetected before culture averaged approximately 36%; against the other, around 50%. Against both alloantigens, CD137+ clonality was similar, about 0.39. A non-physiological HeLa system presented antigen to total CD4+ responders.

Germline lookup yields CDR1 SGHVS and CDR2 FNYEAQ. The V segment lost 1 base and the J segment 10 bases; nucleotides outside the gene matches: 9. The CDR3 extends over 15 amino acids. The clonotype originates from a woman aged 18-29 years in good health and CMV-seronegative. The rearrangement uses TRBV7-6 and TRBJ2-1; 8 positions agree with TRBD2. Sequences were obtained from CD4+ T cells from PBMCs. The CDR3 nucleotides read TGTGCCAGCAGCTTAGGGGGGGTGGCTAGCGGGGAGCAGTTCTTC. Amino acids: CASSLGGVASGEQFF. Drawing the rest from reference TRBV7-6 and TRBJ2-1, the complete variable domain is GAGVSQSPRYKVTKRGQDVALRCDPISGHVSLYWYRQALGQGPEFLTYFNYEAQQDKSGLPNDRFSAERPEGSISTLTIQRTEQRDSAMYRCASSLGGVASGEQFFGPGTRLTVL.